This T cell receptor beta chain was retrieved from a study of PD-1 blockade in classical Hodgkin lymphoma. Notes on the study in general: CD4+ TCR diversity, unlike CD8+, rose significantly by C4D1.

Germline loops: CDR1 MNHNS, CDR2 SASEGT. The CDR3 totals 12 residues. The junction had 5 bases not matched to a gene; V was cut back by 3 bases and J by 11 bases. About this clone: Antigen unknown.

The sample's time point: cycle 4 day 1 (C4D1), after five to seven weeks of nivolumab. Relapses following autologous stem cell transplantation were seen in all patients, with brentuximab vedotin exposure varying. Using immunoSEQ multiplex PCR, the repertoire was profiled, and TCRdb retains in-frame clones only, with some absent. The sample lists tens of thousands of clones; approximately 80% were seen once. The V gene is TRBV6-1, the J gene TRBJ2-7; 9 nucleotides agree with TRBD1. This clonotype was sampled from a human donor with classical Hodgkin lymphoma. Source: peripheral blood mononuclear cells (PBMCs), taken before the fourth cycle of nivolumab. CDR3 DNA sequence: TGTGCCAGCAGTGATACAGGGGGCAAAAAGTACTTC. This translates into CASSDTGGKKYF.